The 8 T cell receptor beta chains below all came from one sample that was sequenced in a study of OX40 agonist ivuxolimab in advanced cancers. Library preparation used the immunoSEQ multiplex PCR assay. TCRdb's version of the immuneACCESS table is confined to in-frame rearrangements and falls short of the full clone set. An unresolved V gene accounts for under half of the shortfall where checked; the remainder is of unknown origin. The sample has about 27,000 clones on record, 75% to 85% of them singletons. 21% of the sample comes from the top ten. The input for sequencing was CD4+ or CD8+ T cells sorted from blood, taken in a trial of the OX40 agonist ivuxolimab. These receptors were taken from an adult with an advanced solid tumor such as melanoma, head and neck, liver or kidney cancer.

The chain couples TRBV19 to TRBJ2-1; no clear D gene. Trimming removed 1 base from V and 0 bases from J, with 7 bases in between. Germline V gene sequence: CDR1 LNHDA, CDR2 SQIVND (reference sequence). This CDR3 has 15 amino acids. The DNA for the CDR3 is TGTGCCAGTAGTATAGGTGTGGGCTCCTACAATGAGCAGTTCTTC. It translates to CASSIGVGSYNEQFF.

This clone was detected only a few times. The chain combines TRBV30 with TRBJ2-7; 12 positions agree with TRBD2. The V gene's germline CDR1 is GTSNPN and CDR2 SVGIG (reference sequence). The CDR3 totals 14 residues. Losses at the gene ends were 2 bases for V and 5 bases for J; bases not matched to a gene: 4. The CDR3 loop reads CAWSTTSGSNEQYF. The DNA for the CDR3 is TGTGCCTGGAGTACGACTAGCGGGAGCAACGAGCAGTACTTC.

The V call is TRBV7-9, the J call TRBJ2-7; 8 bases fit TRBD2. The trim removed 5 bases at V and 1 base at J, leaving 7 bases unmatched. The CDR3 loop spans 15 amino acids. Germline CDR1 SEHNR, CDR2 FQNEAQ (reference sequence). The CDR3 loop reads CASSPWAGGSYEQYF. The CDR3 DNA sequence: TGTGCCAGCAGCCCTTGGGCGGGAGGTTCCTACGAGCAGTACTTC.

The chain links TRBV29-1 to TRBJ2-7; the D gene is possibly TRBD1 (6 bases). Germline CDR1 is SQVTM and CDR2 is ANQGSEA. The V gene lost 7 bases and the J gene lost 3 bases, with 16 bases spanning the gap. The CDR3 runs 13 residues. The CDR3 region is CSALTGSGYEQYF. In DNA, the CDR3 is TGCAGCGCTCTCACAGGGTCCGGCTACGAGCAGTACTTC.

The chain recombines TRBV27 with TRBJ2-3, with D unresolved. The germline V gene has CDR1 MNHEY and CDR2 SMNVEV (reference sequence). The CDR3 is 13 amino acids. V shed 2 bases and J shed 0 bases, with 3 bases lying between them. The CDR3 region is CASSLTSTDTQYF. The CDR3 nucleotides are TGTGCCAGCAGTTTAACTAGCACAGATACGCAGTATTTT.

The V gene is TRBV5-1, the J gene TRBJ2-1; TRBD1 might be the D (5 bases). Germline V lookup: CDR1 SGHRS, CDR2 YFSETQ. The CDR3 has 14 residues. V lost 4 bases and J lost 0, with 8 bases in between. CDR3 DNA sequence: TGCGCCAGCAGCCTCGACAGCTCCTACAATGAGCAGTTCTTC. As protein: CASSLDSSYNEQFF.

The chain employs TRBV9 and TRBJ1-2; D call uncertain. Deletions cut 3 bases from V and 5 bases from J, with 8 bases between. The CDR3 runs to 12 residues. CDR1 and CDR2 from the germline V gene are SGDLS and YYNGEE. CDR3 in amino acids: CASSATGYGYTF. CDR3 DNA: TGTGCCAGCAGCGCGACTGGTTATGGCTACACCTTC.

The chain recombines TRBV11-2 with TRBJ1-1; the D gene is possibly TRBD1 (6 bases). V lost 0 bases, J lost 1 base, and 9 bases lay in between. There are 15 residues in the CDR3. Germline values: CDR1 SGHAT, CDR2 FQNNGV. This chain's CDR3 is CASSLEGTPNTEAFF. CDR3 sequence (DNA): TGTGCCAGCAGCTTAGAGGGGACACCGAACACTGAAGCTTTCTTT.